The 17 T cell receptor beta chains below were found in one sample sequenced in a study of T cells in tumors after PD-1 blockade. The table came from immunoSEQ multiplex PCR; TCRdb's copy has only in-frame clones and leaves some out. The table has around 7,000 clones, approximately 70% seen once; the top ten hold about 8.9%. The sample was tumor tissue, taken after anti-PD-1 treatment. The receptors here all came from a human donor with basal cell carcinoma.

The CDR3 nucleotides are TGTGCCAGCAGACCAATCCCTTACCGGGACACCGGGGACAATGAGCAGTTCTTC. Protein sequence: CASRPIPYRDTGDNEQFF. The chain links TRBV27 to TRBJ2-1; D perhaps matches TRBD1 (6 bases). CDR3 length equals 18 residues. The V end lost 6 bases, the J end lost 5 bases, and 26 bases lay between the germline ends. The V gene's germline CDR1 is MNHEY and CDR2 SMNVEV (reference sequence).

CDR3 bases: TGCGCCAGCGCGGGAACGCGGGCCGGGGAGCTGTTTTTT. Its protein product is CASAGTRAGELFF. V gene TRBV10-1 combines with J gene TRBJ2-2; tentative D call: TRBD2 (6 bases). Per germline, CDR1 WNHNN and CDR2 SYGVQD (reference sequence). This CDR3 region has 13 residues. Trimming took 8 bases from V and 6 from J, leaving 13 bases between them.

The J gene is TRBJ1-2, the V gene TRBV15; D ambiguous. The CDR3 has 13 residues. From germline, CDR1 is LNHNV and CDR2 YYDKDF (reference sequence). Trimming removed 1 base from V and 6 bases from J, with 9 bases in between. The CDR3 nucleotides are TGTGCCACCAGCAGAGCCAGAGGAAATGGCTACACCTTC. Its translation is CATSRARGNGYTF.

This sequence joins TRBV6-5 and TRBJ1-1; no clear D. CDR3 length: 14 residues. The germline CDR1 and CDR2 sequences are MNHEY and SVGAGI. Trimming left V 7 bases short and J 0 bases short, with 12 bases between. The CDR3: CASTSLRMNTEAFF. CDR3 coding DNA: TGTGCCAGCACCAGCCTAAGGATGAACACTGAAGCTTTCTTT.

This sequence joins TRBV24-1 and TRBJ2-1; 9 positions agree with TRBD2. This CDR3 has 17 residues. Germline CDR1 reads KGHDR; CDR2 reads SFDVKD. V shed 5 bases, J shed 0 bases, and the junction held 7 bases outside the gene matches. CDR3 in DNA: TGTGCCACCAGTGCCGCAAGCGGGAGGAGCTCCTACAATGAGCAGTTCTTC. Protein product: CATSAASGRSSYNEQFF.

In this sample, this clone turned up once. This chain joins TRBV6-5 and TRBJ2-2, with 8 bases that match TRBD1. Germline V CDR1 and CDR2: MNHEY, SVGAGI. The V gene end was trimmed by 8 bases and the J gene end by 3 bases; junction bases not matched to a gene: 5. This CDR3 has 14 amino acids. The CDR3 DNA reads TGTGCCAGCCGAGACAGGGGATACACCGGGGAGCTGTTTTTT. It specifies CASRDRGYTGELFF.

The chain is built from TRBV12-5 and TRBJ1-6, with D maybe TRBD1 (5 bases). Germline values: CDR1 LGHNT, CDR2 FRNRAP. V lost 5 bases, J lost 5 bases, and 10 bases lay in between. The CDR3 covers 14 residues. CDR3: CASGVGRHNSPLHF. As DNA, the CDR3 is TGTGCTAGTGGTGTGGGACGGCATAATTCACCCCTCCACTTT.

The rearrangement uses TRBV19 and TRBJ1-5; the D is unclear. This CDR3 region has 15 residues. CDR1 is LNHDA and CDR2 is SQIVND in the germline V gene (reference sequence). Trimming stripped 3 bases from V and 4 bases from J, with 13 bases between. CDR3 amino acids: CASSMVASPNQPQHF. The CDR3 nucleotides are TGTGCCAGTAGTATGGTAGCCAGCCCGAATCAGCCCCAGCATTTT.

The chain links TRBV9 to TRBJ2-3; D remains ambiguous. Germline values: CDR1 SGDLS, CDR2 YYNGEE. V lost 2 bases and J 1 base, leaving 5 bases between the germline ends. The CDR3 extends over 13 amino acids. CDR3 sequence (DNA): TGTGCCAGCAGCGTGGTCCGCACAGATACGCAGTATTTT. Protein product: CASSVVRTDTQYF.

This chain connects TRBV5-6 to TRBJ2-5, with TRBD2 matching over 9 bases. Germline CDR1 is SGHDT and CDR2 is YYEEEE. The CDR3 extends over 16 amino acids. Trimming at V came to 1 base and at J to 1 base, leaving 5 bases not matched to a gene. The CDR3 sequence is CASSLRPGLAQETQYF. CDR3 DNA sequence: TGTGCCAGCAGCTTGAGGCCGGGACTAGCCCAAGAGACCCAGTACTTC. The full variable domain, with the rest looked up from reference TRBV5-6 and TRBJ2-5, is DAGVTQSPTHLIKTRGQQVTLRCSPKSGHDTVSWYQQALGQGPQFIFQYYEEEERQRGNFPDRFSGHQFPNYSSELNVNALLLGDSALYLCASSLRPGLAQETQYFGPGTRLLVL.

This clone was seen a few times. The chain links TRBV28 to TRBJ2-7; D not resolved. The V end lost 8 bases, the J end lost 3 bases, and 5 bases lay between the germline ends. The germline V gene encodes CDR1 MDHEN and CDR2 SYDVKM. The CDR3 runs 10 residues. CDR3 sequence reads: CASSDYEQYF. The CDR3 DNA sequence: TGTGCCAGCTCGGACTACGAGCAGTACTTC.

The chain has TRBV5-4 and TRBJ2-3; a possible D gene is TRBD2 (6 bases). V lost 4 bases and J lost 5, with 8 bases in between. CDR1 is SGHNT and CDR2 is YYREEE in the germline V gene (reference sequence). There are 12 residues in the CDR3. CDR3 region: CASSEEGDTQYF. CDR3 DNA sequence: TGTGCCAGCAGCGAGGAGGGAGATACGCAGTATTTT.

This clone has only a few counts. V gene TRBV14 combines with J gene TRBJ2-7; 7 nucleotides line up with TRBD1. The CDR3 runs to 13 residues. The ends lost 8 bases at V and 0 bases at J; junction bases unmatched: 4. The germline V gene encodes CDR1 SGHDN and CDR2 FVKESK. The chain's CDR3 is CASGDRNSYEQYF. CDR3 nucleotide sequence: TGTGCCAGCGGGGACAGAAACTCCTACGAGCAGTACTTC.

V gene TRBV6-2 or TRBV6-3 combines with J gene TRBJ2-1; D is uncertain. V lost 6 bases to trimming and J lost 4 bases, with 7 bases between them. The germline CDR1 and CDR2 sequences are MNHEY and SVGEGT. This CDR3 is built from 12 residues. The CDR3 loop is CASSQHYNEQFF. CDR3 nucleotide sequence: TGTGCCAGCAGCCAACATTACAATGAGCAGTTCTTC.

The V and J genes are TRBV2 and TRBJ2-2, with D possibly matching TRBD1 (5 bases). The ends were cut back, 7 bases at V and 5 bases at J, with 14 bases in the middle. Germline V gives CDR1 SNHLY, CDR2 FYNNEI. The CDR3 runs to 14 residues. CDR3: CASNPPGLTGELFF. The CDR3 nucleotides read TGTGCCAGCAACCCGCCAGGGTTGACCGGGGAGCTGTTTTTT.

This rearrangement joins TRBV18 to TRBJ1-1, with 8 bases that match TRBD1. The CDR3 is 15 residues long. Germline assignment: CDR1 KGHSH and CDR2 LQKENI. Unmatched junction bases numbered 7, after V lost 3 bases and J lost 4 bases. This CDR3 is CASSPTGALGTEAFF. CDR3 DNA: TGTGCCAGCTCACCGACAGGGGCCCTAGGCACTGAAGCTTTCTTT.

The chain combines TRBV18 with TRBJ2-3; maybe TRBD1 (6 bases). The length of the CDR3 is 13 residues. Germline V gene lookup returns CDR1 KGHSH and CDR2 LQKENI. Trimming cost V 5 bases and J 8 bases, with 14 bases left between them. This CDR3 is CASSADSVATQYF. The DNA of the CDR3 is TGTGCCAGCTCAGCGGACAGTGTGGCTACGCAGTATTTT.